This T cell receptor (beta chain) was captured in a study of a mutant IDH1 vaccine in newly diagnosed glioma (dated by TCRdb to about 2021). Study-wide context: Of the 30 or so patients who were treated, around 60% were male and about 40% were female, and the mean age was about 37 years. Before enrollment, most patients had been given radiochemotherapy with temozolomide as standard therapy, while the rest had received either radiotherapy alone or temozolomide alone. For exploratory analyses, 25 treated patients had longitudinal TCRB deep sequencing done wherever samples were available. Peripheral blood samples were drawn at six visits, namely V03 (baseline), V05, V07, V10, V12 and V13. Broad study findings and their caveats: Pseudoprogression appeared unrelated to alterations in the top peripheral T cell clonotypes detected by TCRB sequencing. Selection of PBMC samples for TCRB deep sequencing was based on availability. The authors noted that analyses of patient blood samples could not be reproduced because of sample limitations. Across multiple MHC alleles, vaccine-induced immune responses were seen in approximately 93% of patients.

The CDR3 runs 15 residues from the cysteine to the phenylalanine. Of all the DNA, just the CDR3 is kept, 45 bases in frame from base 1. The V end gives up 11 bases and the J end 6 bases, leaving 13 bases in the junction not matched to a gene. Per the germline V gene, SNHLY is the CDR1 and FYNNEI is the CDR2. The meaning of the sample's time point label: baseline, week 1 (first vaccination visit). This specimen's treatment or condition label, interpreted: pre-vaccination baseline after standard-of-care therapy. Donors had newly diagnosed WHO grade 3 or 4 IDH1-mutant astrocytomas with loss of nuclear ATRX. The samples were drawn from NOA16, a multicentre, single-arm, open-label phase I trial in Germany that tested a mutant IDH1 peptide vaccine in humans for the first time. Blood drawn at visit V03 was used as the baseline sample for immunogenicity testing. Genomic DNA for TCRB sequencing was isolated from EDTA blood with the DNeasy Blood and Tissue Kit.

Worth noting for this clone: Its antigen is unknown. Per-nucleotide qualities are absent, and no much larger clonotype sits a single base away.

The receptor library was made with the immunoSEQ multiplex PCR assay. Following the manufacturer's protocol, the hsTCRB Kit was used to amplify rearranged TCR beta chain sequences. TCRB libraries were sequenced on an Illumina MiSeq. In the original analysis: The kit vendor's proprietary platform handled demultiplexing, trimming and gene mapping. TCRdb took this table from immuneACCESS and kept in-frame rearrangements with V and J called. Such tables lack part of the clones; where checked against another copy, unresolved V genes explain under half of the gap, and the rest is unexplained. That table furnishes V, J and clone size, whereas the DNA furnished D and trimming. A total of tens of thousands of clones appear in this sample, less than 85% of them only once. Together, the top ten hold approximately 8% of the sample.

The chain is made from TRBV2 and TRBJ2-1, with 10 central nucleotides matching TRBD1. The clonotype comes from a man in his fifties with glioma. Sequenced material: PBMCs, taken from a glioma patient treated with radiotherapy, temozolomide or both. The nucleotides are TGTGCCGGGAGAGCGGGACAGGGGACCCTCAATGAGCAGTTCTTC. Translated, this gives CAGRAGQGTLNEQFF.